This T cell receptor (beta chain) was observed in a study of post-analysis software for immune sequencing data (dated by TCRdb to the mid-2010s). General notes on the study: The recorded disease courses included relapsing-remitting, secondary progressive and progressive-relapsing multiple sclerosis, and some patients had no subtype annotation. The patient repertoires were compared against approximately ten previously published healthy control repertoires obtained from donors aged 6 to 25 years. A subset of samples was prepared in parallel using single-end sample barcoding, then pooled and co-amplified after Illumina adapter ligation. General findings and caveats noted by the study authors: Normalized Chao1 diversity was significantly lower in multiple sclerosis patients than controls, suggesting substantial peripheral T-cell clonal expansion. The multiple sclerosis patient group was slightly younger than the control group. A few TRBV segments, including TRBV5-6, TRBV5-1 and TRBV20-1, were significantly more frequent in patients than controls. Direct clustering with F measure revealed strong co-clustering of samples prepared in the same batch, which led to a batch-effect correction.

On this clonotype: Its antigen target is currently unknown. No much larger clone exists at a distance of one base, and base qualities are not known.

To demonstrate the VDJtools post-analysis software, the study profiled TCR beta repertoires from the peripheral blood of 10 to 15 young patients with multiple sclerosis. The multiple sclerosis patients were children and adolescents between roughly 6 and 17 years of age. The CDR3, from cysteine to phenylalanine, totals 14 residues. Just the 42-base CDR3 DNA is kept, in frame starting at base 1. From a lookup of the germline V gene (reference sequence), CDR1 and CDR2 are DFQATT and SNEGSKA. Trimming at the junction amounts to 3 bases on V and 2 bases on J, and the germline ends lie 13 bases apart. Library method: PCR. The data were produced on an Illumina HiSeq 2500. Unique molecular identifiers were incorporated into TCR beta cDNA libraries to reduce PCR and sequencing biases. Approximately 500,000 cDNA molecules were obtained per 1 to 10 million input T cells, so each molecule approximated one T cell. The patient libraries were prepared and sequenced with the same protocol used for the earlier healthy control dataset. Samples belonging to the same batch were prepared together, multiplexed and sequenced on a shared HiSeq lane. As for how the authors treated the data: Raw barcoded reads were processed with MIGEC, discarding single-read molecular identifier groups before consensus assembly and CDR3 extraction. Clonotype tables were post-analysed with VDJtools, and diversity was normalized by down-sampling all datasets to the smallest sample size. Repertoire overlap clustering matched CDR3 amino acid but not nucleotide sequences to correct batch-related cross-sample contamination. TCRdb took the public reads, trimmed them with fastp at Q25, ran MiXCR for clone calling and kept in-frame beta chains. All rows with the same CDR3 protein become a single entry with the most common DNA and genes. TCRdb's processing, not the authors' own work, is the source of the V and J calls. The sample table lists approximately 730,000 distinct CDR3 sequences, 35% to 55% of them with a count of one. Roughly 5% of the sample rests with the top ten.

The sequence joins TRBV20-1 to TRBJ2-5; no D gene is confidently identified. Input material: blood. This TCR was sampled from a girl aged 10-17 years with multiple sclerosis. CDR3 loop: CSARFRAAQETQYF. The nucleotide sequence reads TGCAGTGCTAGGTTCCGGGCGGCTCAAGAGACCCAGTACTTC.